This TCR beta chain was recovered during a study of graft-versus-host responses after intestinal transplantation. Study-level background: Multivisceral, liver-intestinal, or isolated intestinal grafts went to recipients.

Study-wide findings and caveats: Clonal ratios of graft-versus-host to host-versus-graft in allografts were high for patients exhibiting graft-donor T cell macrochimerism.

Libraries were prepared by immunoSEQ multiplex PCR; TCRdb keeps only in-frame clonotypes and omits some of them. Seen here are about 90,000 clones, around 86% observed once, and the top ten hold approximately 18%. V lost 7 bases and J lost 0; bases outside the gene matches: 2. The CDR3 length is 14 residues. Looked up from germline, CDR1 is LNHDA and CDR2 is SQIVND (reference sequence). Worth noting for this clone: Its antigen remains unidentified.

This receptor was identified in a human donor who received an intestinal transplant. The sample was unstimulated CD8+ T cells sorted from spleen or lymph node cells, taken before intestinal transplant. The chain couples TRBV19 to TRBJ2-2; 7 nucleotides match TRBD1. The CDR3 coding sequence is TGTGCCAGTAATCAGGGGGCGAACACCGGGGAGCTGTTTTTT. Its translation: CASNQGANTGELFF.